Sequencing of this TCR beta chain was carried out in a study of cytomegalovirus exposure and HLA in healthy donors. Study findings and constraints: Accurate HLA-A and HLA-B prediction from TCR beta sequences was reported for most subjects. In vitro experiments confirmed that three CMV-associated chains were specific for CMV antigens. Some V segments (TRBV6-2 and TRBV6-3 among them) were excluded as indistinguishable. Equally common other TCR beta chains were less clonally expanded than HLA-associated ones, a later analysis found.

The CDR3 totals 17 residues. CDR1 is SNHLY and CDR2 is FYNNEI in the germline V gene. V shed 6 bases and J 1 base; nucleotides not matched to a gene: 5. Primers for the PCR totalled 60 Vbeta and 13 Jbeta. TCRdb keeps only in-frame clones here, not all; method: immunoSEQ multiplex PCR. The sample has about 110,000 clones, 79% seen once. Comment on this clone: Its cognate antigen is unknown.

The sample comprised PBMCs. V usage is TRBV2 and J usage is TRBJ2-5; 16 bases are a match to TRBD2. This TCR came from a man aged 25 to 40 in good health and CMV-seropositive. The CDR3 nucleotides read TGTGCCAGCAGACCGGGACTAGCGGGGGGGTCCCAAGAGACCCAGTACTTC. Amino acid sequence: CASRPGLAGGSQETQYF.